This T cell receptor beta chain appears in the sequencing data of a study of blood T cell repertoires in COVID-19 (dated by TCRdb to the early 2020s). About the investigation overall: Samples covering the acute and convalescent phases of COVID-19 were provided by collaborators in the United States, Italy and Spain. The material from the prospective study consisted of cDNA or gDNA derived from T cells, B-cell-depleted T cells, or PBMCs. The dataset comprised deeply sampled blood TCRbeta repertoires from subjects exposed to, actively infected with, or recovered from COVID-19. The repertoires were made available in a free public database intended to serve as a resource for research on the immune response to SARS-CoV-2. The samples were drawn from the first 160 participants of the ongoing ImmuneRACE study and from 1,254 subjects provided by 6 global collaborators. Nearly every sample came with metadata listing a de-identified subject ID, COVID-19 status, age in years and sex. HLA class I and class II types, where available, came from metadata supplied by the sample provider rather than from assay-based typing.

The investigation overall reported the following: The amount of clinical and demographic metadata varied by source and participant and was provided uncurated.

TCRbeta CDR3 regions were amplified from genomic DNA using the immunoSEQ Assay, a bias-controlled multiplex PCR. As for how the authors treated the data: Within the assay, amplification of reference gene primers was used to estimate how many nucleated cells each sample contained. To quantify the absolute abundance of each unique TCRbeta CDR3 rearrangement, sequence reads were collapsed and filtered. For each sample, productive Simpson clonality was calculated as the square root of Simpson's diversity index across productive rearrangements. Entries here come from immuneACCESS through TCRdb and include only in-frame sequences with V and J called. Some clones fail to appear in such tables; in the studies checked, an unresolved V gene covers under half of the shortfall, and the cause of the remainder is unknown. D and trimming were read from the DNA, whereas the V and J calls and clone size are those reported in that table. Here the sample has about 380,000 clones; roughly 80% occur a single time. The ten largest account for about 1% of the sample.

To note about this clone: The antigen this receptor binds is unknown. Base-call qualities are not available, and no considerably larger clone is one nucleotide away.

Collaborating institutions collected whole blood in K2EDTA tubes following their own protocols. For TCRbeta analysis, collaborators shipped samples in one of three forms: frozen whole blood, isolated PBMCs, or DNA extracted from either of those sample types. Its CDR3 holds 15 amino acids, cysteine through phenylalanine. Just CDR3 DNA is preserved here, 45 bases in frame from base 1. CDR1 and CDR2 (SEHNR, FQNEAQ) derive from the germline V gene (reference sequence). V loses 5 bases, J loses 11 bases, and the germline ends lie 24 bases apart. This sequence uses TRBV7-9 and TRBJ1-1, with the D gene uncertain. This TCR derives from a human donor with acute or convalescent COVID-19. The donor label of this sample is uncertain. Sequenced material: peripheral blood. The DNA sequence is given as TGTGCCAGCAGCGGACGTCCGGACGTTTGGCCGGGGGCTTTCTTT. This sequence encodes CASSGRPDVWPGAFF.